The next 27 T cell receptor beta chains were all read from a single sample in a study of radiotherapy plus CTLA-4 blockade in lung cancer. Some clones are missing from TCRdb's copy, which holds only in-frame ones; the method was immunoSEQ multiplex PCR. The sample includes 81,000 or so clones, approximately 82% seen only once; the top ten take roughly 15%. The source was peripheral blood, collected from a patient treated with radiotherapy plus ipilimumab. The source of these receptors is a human donor with non-small cell lung cancer that progressed on radiotherapy plus ipilimumab.

The sample holds one count of this clone. V and J are TRBV27 and TRBJ1-5, with TRBD1 identical over 7 bases. The V segment lost 4 bases and the J segment 6 bases; nucleotides outside the gene matches: 6. This CDR3 has 14 amino acids. CDR1 and CDR2 from the germline V gene are MNHEY and SMNVEV (reference sequence). Here the CDR3 DNA reads TGTGCCAGCAGTTCTCAGGACAGGAGTCAGCCCCAGCATTTT. It codes for CASSSQDRSQPQHF.

The CDR3 DNA reads as TGTGCCAGCAGTTTATTAGGGGGGGGGCCCTCCTATAATTCACCCCTCCACTTT. This gives the protein CASSLLGGGPSYNSPLHF. The chain uses TRBV27 and TRBJ1-6; maybe TRBD1 (6 bases). CDR1 and CDR2 (germline): MNHEY, SMNVEV (reference sequence). V shed 1 base and J shed 0 bases, with 13 bases lying between them. The CDR3 consists of 18 residues.

V usage is TRBV5-1 and J usage is TRBJ2-7; weak D call: TRBD2 (6 bases). Germline CDR1 SGHRS, CDR2 YFSETQ. CDR3 length equals 15 residues. V shed 4 bases and J shed 3 bases, with 17 bases lying between them. The CDR3 nucleotides are TGCGCCAGCAGCGTGGGTGGGACGGGAGTCTACGAGCAGTACTTC. This translates into CASSVGGTGVYEQYF.

The V call is TRBV2, the J call TRBJ1-2; the match to TRBD1 covers 7 bases. V dropped 5 bases and J dropped 7; count of bases not matched to a gene: 10. Germline CDR1 reads SNHLY; CDR2 reads FYNNEI. The CDR3 consists of 14 residues. The CDR3 loop is CASSTDRARSGYTF. CDR3 bases: TGTGCCAGCAGTACAGACAGGGCCAGGAGTGGCTACACCTTC.

The rearrangement uses TRBV5-8 and TRBJ1-4, with 9 bases fitting TRBD1. The trim removed 2 bases at V and 7 bases at J, leaving 6 bases unmatched. This CDR3 has 15 residues. Looked up from germline, CDR1 is SGHTS and CDR2 is YDEGEE. The CDR3 DNA follows: TGTGCCAGCAGCTTACCGGGACAGGGATTTGAAAAACTGTTTTTT. Translation gives CASSLPGQGFEKLFF.

This sequence joins TRBV7-9 and TRBJ1-3, with 7 bases aligning to TRBD1. Germline loops: CDR1 SEHNR, CDR2 FQNEAQ (reference sequence). This CDR3 region has 18 residues. The ends lost 4 bases at V and 0 bases at J; junction bases unmatched: 12. This CDR3 reads CASSSPRDRTPSGNTIYF. The CDR3, as DNA: TGTGCCAGCAGCTCCCCCCGGGACAGAACACCCTCTGGAAACACCATATATTTT.

This clone was counted a single time. This chain joins TRBV7-2 and TRBJ2-2, with TRBD2 matching over 11 bases. Germline values: CDR1 SGHTA, CDR2 FQGNSA. This CDR3 has 17 amino acids. V shed 4 bases and J 6 bases; nucleotides not matched to a gene: 10. Here the CDR3 DNA reads TGTGCCAGCAGCTACACACTACTAGCGGGAGTGCCCGGGGAGCTGTTTTTT. Amino acids: CASSYTLLAGVPGELFF.

The chain couples TRBV9 to TRBJ2-6; no definite D call. Deletions cut 0 bases from V and 0 bases from J, with 10 bases between. The germline V gene encodes CDR1 SGDLS and CDR2 YYNGEE. CDR3 length: 17 amino acids. The CDR3 DNA is TGTGCCAGCAGCGTAGCCGCCGGGCTCTCTGGGGCCAACGTCCTGACTTTC. Protein sequence: CASSVAAGLSGANVLTF.

CDR3 in amino acids: CASSVGQGGEKLFF. CDR3 coding DNA: TGTGCCAGCAGTGTGGGACAGGGCGGTGAAAAACTGTTTTTT. V and J are TRBV2 and TRBJ1-4; 9 bases match TRBD1. V trimming: 4 bases; J trimming: 7 bases; junction bases outside the gene matches: 4. This CDR3 comprises 14 residues. CDR1 and CDR2 from the germline V gene are SNHLY and FYNNEI.

In this sample, this clone turned up a few times. CDR3 nucleotides: TGTGCCAGTAGTGGGACTAGCGGGTTCCAAGAGACCCAGTACTTC. The encoded protein is CASSGTSGFQETQYF. The V call is TRBV19, the J call TRBJ2-5, with 12 bases fitting TRBD2. V dropped 5 bases and J dropped 1; count of bases not matched to a gene: 2. The germline CDR1 and CDR2 sequences are LNHDA and SQIVND (reference sequence). This CDR3 region has 15 residues.

This clone was detected a few times. The chain combines TRBV4-2 with TRBJ2-1; TRBD2 matches at 8 bases. V dropped 4 bases and J dropped 5; count of bases not matched to a gene: 10. This CDR3 region has 16 residues. Germline V gives CDR1 LGHNA, CDR2 YNFKEQ. CDR3 sequence reads: CASSRSGSRQDNEQFF. The DNA of the CDR3 is TGTGCCAGCAGCCGGAGCGGGAGCCGTCAGGACAATGAGCAGTTCTTC.

This clone appeared a single time. DNA for the CDR3: TGTGCCAGCAGTCAAGACAGGATTGGAAATGAGCAGTTCTTC. It is translated as CASSQDRIGNEQFF. The rearrangement uses TRBV7-9 and TRBJ2-1; D perhaps matches TRBD1 (6 bases). CDR3 length equals 14 residues. Trimming cost V 6 bases and J 7 bases, with 16 bases left between them. In germline, CDR1 is SEHNR, CDR2 FQNEAQ (reference sequence).

The chain is built from TRBV7-9 and TRBJ2-5; 12 nucleotides line up with TRBD2. The CDR3 length is 15 residues. V was pared by 4 bases and J by 2 bases, with 2 bases of the junction left unmatched. Per germline, CDR1 SEHNR and CDR2 FQNEAQ (reference sequence). CDR3 DNA: TGTGCCAGCAGCTCGACTAGCGGGAGACAAGAGACCCAGTACTTC. Translation gives CASSSTSGRQETQYF.

The chain combines TRBV7-9 with TRBJ2-1; either TRBD1 or TRBD2 may fit D (5 bases each). The CDR3 runs to 13 residues. Trimming pared 4 bases from V and 7 bases from J, leaving 11 bases between. Germline V gene data show CDR1 as SEHNR and CDR2 as FQNEAQ (reference sequence). For the CDR3, the DNA is TGTGCCAGCAGCTCTGGGGGAGTGAATGAGCAGTTCTTC. This translates into CASSSGGVNEQFF.

CDR3: CASSAGDNLYEQYF. The CDR3 DNA reads TGCGCCAGCAGCGCAGGGGACAATCTCTACGAGCAGTACTTC. V usage is TRBV5-1 and J usage is TRBJ2-7; TRBD1 might be the D (6 bases). V was trimmed by 4 bases and J by 3 bases, leaving 14 bases between them. The CDR3 loop spans 14 amino acids. Germline V lookup: CDR1 SGHRS, CDR2 YFSETQ. Supplemented by reference TRBV5-1 and TRBJ2-7, the full variable domain reads KAGVTQTPRYLIKTRGQQVTLSCSPISGHRSVSWYQQTPGQGLQFLFEYFSETQRNKGNFPGRFSGRQFSNSRSEMNVSTLELGDSALYLCASSAGDNLYEQYFGPGTRLTVT.

The chain uses TRBV4-2 and TRBJ1-1; TRBD1 agrees at 11 bases. The CDR3 has 16 amino acids. Germline CDR1 and CDR2: LGHNA and YNFKEQ. V was pared by 0 bases and J by 11 bases, with 11 bases of the junction left unmatched. CDR3 sequence: CASSQDAPDRGRGAFF. DNA of the CDR3: TGTGCCAGCAGCCAAGACGCCCCGGACAGGGGGCGTGGGGCTTTCTTT.

In this sample, this clone turned up once. The chain combines TRBV7-2 with TRBJ2-2; possibly TRBD1 for D (6 bases). The CDR3 loop spans 14 amino acids. With 6 bases removed from V and 13 bases from J, the gap between germline ends came to 21 bases. Germline lookup yields CDR1 SGHTA and CDR2 FQGNSA. CDR3: CASRRTVQERGLFF. CDR3 sequence (DNA): TGTGCCAGCAGGCGGACAGTCCAAGAAAGGGGGCTGTTTTTT. Based on the CDR3 plus reference TRBV7-2 and TRBJ2-2, the full variable domain is GAGVSQSPSNKVTEKGKDVELRCDPISGHTALYWYRQSLGQGLEFLIYFQGNSAPDKSGLPSDRFSAERTGGSVSTLTIQRTQQEDSAVYLCASRRTVQERGLFFGEGSRLTVL.

The rearrangement links TRBV6-6 to TRBJ2-1; tentatively, D is TRBD1 or TRBD2 (5 bases each). V was clipped by 2 bases and J by 3 bases, with 14 bases between them. The V gene's germline CDR1 is MNHNY and CDR2 SVGAGI (reference sequence). The CDR3 has 16 amino acids. The CDR3 is CASSYRPGQLYNEQFF. The CDR3 DNA sequence: TGTGCCAGCAGTTACCGACCGGGGCAGCTCTACAATGAGCAGTTCTTC.

This clone has a single count. The gene calls are TRBV9 and TRBJ1-2, with 9 positions matching TRBD1. The CDR3 has 15 residues. Germline V gene sequence: CDR1 SGDLS, CDR2 YYNGEE. J gave up 6 bases and V 0 bases, and 6 bases lay outside the gene matches. The CDR3 sequence is CASSVEGQGRDGYTF. For the CDR3, the DNA is TGTGCCAGCAGCGTAGAGGGACAGGGAAGAGATGGCTACACCTTC.

The chain links TRBV5-1 to TRBJ1-2, with a weak D call TRBD1 (6 bases). This CDR3 is built from 14 residues. V was shortened by 1 base and J by 8 bases, with 15 bases between the two germline ends. Germline V gives CDR1 SGHRS, CDR2 YFSETQ. CDR3 nucleotide sequence: TGCGCCAGCAGCTTGACCGGGGGCTTCGAGGGCTACACCTTC. Protein sequence: CASSLTGGFEGYTF.

The count of this clone is one. The rearrangement links TRBV6-5 to TRBJ2-2; possible D gene TRBD1, 6 bases. Germline CDR1 is MNHEY and CDR2 is SVGAGI. The CDR3 runs to 15 residues. V was shortened by 6 bases and J by 0 bases, with 11 bases between the two germline ends. The CDR3 here is CASSPRTANTGELFF. The CDR3 coding sequence is TGTGCCAGCAGCCCCCGGACAGCGAACACCGGGGAGCTGTTTTTT.

Only a few counts were recorded for this clone. The chain carries TRBV20-1 and TRBJ1-2, with D uncertain. CDR1 is DFQATT, CDR2 SNEGSKA, per germline (reference sequence). V lost 7 bases to trimming and J lost 4 bases, with 10 bases between them. The CDR3 runs to 11 residues. Here the CDR3 reads CSVGFSYGYTF. In DNA form, the CDR3 reads TGCAGTGTTGGGTTCAGCTATGGCTACACCTTC.

This chain joins TRBV27 and TRBJ2-7; 7 bases map to TRBD2. The CDR3 has 13 residues. The V and J ends lost 3 bases and 3 bases, in that order; junction bases with no gene match: 2. Per germline, CDR1 MNHEY and CDR2 SMNVEV (reference sequence). The CDR3 nucleotides read TGTGCCAGCAGTTTTGGCGGGGGCTACGAGCAGTACTTC. This encodes CASSFGGGYEQYF.

Comments on this clone: A junction end diverges from the germline sequence, so it may reflect a read error. The rearrangement uses TRBV19 and TRBJ1-5; D is unresolved. Germline lookup yields CDR1 LNHDA and CDR2 SQIVND (reference sequence). The CDR3 extends over 13 amino acids. The CDR3 sequence is CASGRYSNQTQHF. The CDR3 region has the DNA TGTGCCAGTGGAAGATATAGCAATCAGACCCAGCATTTT.

This clone was recorded only once. The chain links TRBV4-3 to TRBJ1-1; D not resolved. V lost 0 bases and J 1 base, leaving 6 bases between the germline ends. This CDR3 has 14 amino acids. The V gene's germline CDR1 is LGHNA and CDR2 YSLEER. CDR3 loop: CASSQEWGNTEAFF. The DNA for the CDR3 is TGCGCCAGCAGCCAAGAGTGGGGGAACACTGAAGCTTTCTTT.

In this sample, this clone turned up a few times. This chain uses TRBV4-2 with TRBJ2-7; 7 nucleotides match TRBD1. Germline V gene data show CDR1 as LGHNA and CDR2 as YNFKEQ. V lost 4 bases, J lost 5 bases, and 8 bases stayed unmatched. This CDR3 is built from 14 residues. The CDR3, as DNA: TGTGCCAGCAGCCTTCCAGACAGGGACCACGAGCAGTACTTC. Protein: CASSLPDRDHEQYF.

The chain couples TRBV7-2 to TRBJ2-5, with TRBD2 matching 10 bases. The J call may be incorrect, as the DNA end agrees better with TRBJ2-7. This CDR3 has 14 amino acids. Germline V gives CDR1 SGHTA, CDR2 FQGNSA. This CDR3 reads CASSWSGGAYEQYF. In DNA form, the CDR3 reads TGTGCCAGCAGCTGGAGCGGGGGGGCCTACGAGCAGTACTTC.